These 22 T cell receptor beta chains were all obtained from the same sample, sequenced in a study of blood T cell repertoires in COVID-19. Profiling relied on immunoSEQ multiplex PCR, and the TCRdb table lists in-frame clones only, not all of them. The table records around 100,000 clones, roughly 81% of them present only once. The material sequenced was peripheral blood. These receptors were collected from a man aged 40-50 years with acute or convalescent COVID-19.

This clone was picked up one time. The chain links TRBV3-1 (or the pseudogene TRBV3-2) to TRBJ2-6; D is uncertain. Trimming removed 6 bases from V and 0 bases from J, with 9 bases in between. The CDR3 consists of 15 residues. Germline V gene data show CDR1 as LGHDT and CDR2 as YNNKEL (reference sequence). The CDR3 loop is CASRKRASGANVLTF. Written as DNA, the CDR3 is TGTGCCAGCAGAAAAAGAGCCTCTGGGGCCAACGTCCTGACTTTC.

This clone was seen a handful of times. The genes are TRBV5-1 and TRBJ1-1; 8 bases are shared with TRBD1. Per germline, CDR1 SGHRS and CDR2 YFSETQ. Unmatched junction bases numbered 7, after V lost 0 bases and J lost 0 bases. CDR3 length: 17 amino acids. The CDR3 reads CASSLGRGHVMNTEAFF. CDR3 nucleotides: TGCGCCAGCAGCTTGGGCAGGGGGCATGTTATGAACACTGAAGCTTTCTTT. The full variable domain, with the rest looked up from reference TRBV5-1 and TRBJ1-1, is KAGVTQTPRYLIKTRGQQVTLSCSPISGHRSVSWYQQTPGQGLQFLFEYFSETQRNKGNFPGRFSGRQFSNSRSEMNVSTLELGDSALYLCASSLGRGHVMNTEAFFGQGTRLTVV.

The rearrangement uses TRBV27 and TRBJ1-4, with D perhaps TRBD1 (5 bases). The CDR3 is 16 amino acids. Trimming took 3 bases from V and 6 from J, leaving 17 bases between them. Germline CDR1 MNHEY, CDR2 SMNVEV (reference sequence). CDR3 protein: CASSLSTGTLYEKLFF. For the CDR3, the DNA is TGTGCCAGCAGTTTGTCTACAGGTACCCTTTATGAAAAACTGTTTTTT.

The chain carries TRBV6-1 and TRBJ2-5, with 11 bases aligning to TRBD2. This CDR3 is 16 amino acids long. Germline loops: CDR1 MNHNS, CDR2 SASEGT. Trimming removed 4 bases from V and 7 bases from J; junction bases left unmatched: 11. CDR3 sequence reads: CASSGLAGGSVGTQYF. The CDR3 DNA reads TGTGCCAGCAGTGGGCTAGCGGGAGGCTCGGTGGGGACCCAGTACTTC.

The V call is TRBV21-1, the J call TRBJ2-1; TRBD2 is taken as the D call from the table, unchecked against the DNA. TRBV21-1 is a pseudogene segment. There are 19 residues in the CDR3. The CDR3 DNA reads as TGTGCCAGCAGCCTAGGACTAGCGGGAGAGAGGAGCTCCTACAATGAGCAGTTCTTC. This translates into CASSLGLAGERSSYNEQFF.

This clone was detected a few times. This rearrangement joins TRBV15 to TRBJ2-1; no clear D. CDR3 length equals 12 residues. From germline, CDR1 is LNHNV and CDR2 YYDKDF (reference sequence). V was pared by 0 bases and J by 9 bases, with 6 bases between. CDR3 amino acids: CATSRDTGEQFF. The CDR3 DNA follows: TGTGCCACCAGCAGAGACACGGGTGAGCAGTTCTTC.

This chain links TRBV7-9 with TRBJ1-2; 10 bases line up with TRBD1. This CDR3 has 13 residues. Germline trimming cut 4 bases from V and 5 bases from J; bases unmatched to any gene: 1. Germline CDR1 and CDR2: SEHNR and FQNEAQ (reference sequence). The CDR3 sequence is CASSSGQGYGYTF. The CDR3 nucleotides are TGTGCCAGCAGCTCGGGACAGGGGTATGGCTACACCTTC.

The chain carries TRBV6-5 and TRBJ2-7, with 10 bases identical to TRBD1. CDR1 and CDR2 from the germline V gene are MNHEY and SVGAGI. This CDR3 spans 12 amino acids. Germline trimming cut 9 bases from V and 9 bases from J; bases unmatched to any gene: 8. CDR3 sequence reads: CASRDRGRWQYF. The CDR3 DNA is TGTGCCAGTCGGGACAGGGGTAGGTGGCAGTACTTC.

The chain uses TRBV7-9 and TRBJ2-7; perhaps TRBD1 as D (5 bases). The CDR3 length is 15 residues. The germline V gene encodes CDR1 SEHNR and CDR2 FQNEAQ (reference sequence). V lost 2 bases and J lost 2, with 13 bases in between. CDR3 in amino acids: CASSLRQGGTYEQYF. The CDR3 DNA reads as TGTGCCAGCAGCTTACGTCAGGGTGGAACCTACGAGCAGTACTTC.

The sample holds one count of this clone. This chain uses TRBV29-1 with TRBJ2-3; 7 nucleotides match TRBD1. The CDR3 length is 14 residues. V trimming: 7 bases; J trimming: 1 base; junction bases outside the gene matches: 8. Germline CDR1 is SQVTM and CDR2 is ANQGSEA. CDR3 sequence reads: CSASRGRGTDTQYF. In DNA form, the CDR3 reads TGCAGCGCCTCGAGGGGGCGCGGCACAGATACGCAGTATTTT.

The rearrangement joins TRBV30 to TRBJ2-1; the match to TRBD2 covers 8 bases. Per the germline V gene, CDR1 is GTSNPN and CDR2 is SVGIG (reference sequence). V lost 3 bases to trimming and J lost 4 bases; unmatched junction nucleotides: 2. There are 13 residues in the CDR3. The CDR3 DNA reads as TGTGCCTGGAGGGCGGGGGGATACAATGAGCAGTTCTTC. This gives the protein CAWRAGGYNEQFF.

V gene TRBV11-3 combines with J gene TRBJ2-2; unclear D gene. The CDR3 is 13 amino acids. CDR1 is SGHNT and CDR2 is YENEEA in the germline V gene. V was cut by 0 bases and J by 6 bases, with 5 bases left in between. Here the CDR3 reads CASSLDQAGELFF. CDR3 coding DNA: TGTGCCAGCAGCTTAGATCAGGCCGGGGAGCTGTTTTTT. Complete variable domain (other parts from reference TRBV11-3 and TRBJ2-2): EAGVVQSPRYKIIEKKQPVAFWCNPISGHNTLYWYLQNLGQGPELLIRYENEEAVDDSQLPKDRFSAERLKGVDSTLKIQPAELGDSAVYLCASSLDQAGELFFGEGSRLTVL.

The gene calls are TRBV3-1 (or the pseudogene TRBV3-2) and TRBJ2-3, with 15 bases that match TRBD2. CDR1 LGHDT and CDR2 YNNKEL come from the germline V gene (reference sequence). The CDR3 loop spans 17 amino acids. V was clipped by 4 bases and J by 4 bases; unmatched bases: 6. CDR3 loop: CASSLTGLAGGADTQYF. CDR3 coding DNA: TGTGCCAGCAGCCTCACCGGACTAGCGGGGGGGGCAGATACGCAGTATTTT.

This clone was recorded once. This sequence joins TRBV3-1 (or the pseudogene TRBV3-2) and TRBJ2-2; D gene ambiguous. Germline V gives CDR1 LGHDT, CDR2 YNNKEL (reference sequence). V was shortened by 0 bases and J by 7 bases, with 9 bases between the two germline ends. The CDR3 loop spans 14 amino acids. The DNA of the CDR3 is TGTGCCAGCAGCCAAGATGTGAAGCGCGGGGAGCTGTTTTTT. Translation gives CASSQDVKRGELFF.

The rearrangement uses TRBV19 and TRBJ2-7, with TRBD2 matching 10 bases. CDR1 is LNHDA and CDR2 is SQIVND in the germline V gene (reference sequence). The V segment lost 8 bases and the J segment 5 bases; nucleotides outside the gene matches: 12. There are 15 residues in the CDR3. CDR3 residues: CASASGGTPEDEQYF. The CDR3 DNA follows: TGTGCCAGTGCTAGCGGGGGAACTCCAGAGGACGAGCAGTACTTC. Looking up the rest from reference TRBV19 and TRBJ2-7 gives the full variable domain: DGGITQSPKYLFRKEGQNVTLSCEQNLNHDAMYWYRQDPGQGLRLIYYSQIVNDFQKGDIAEGYSVSREKKESFPLTVTSAQKNPTAFYLCASASGGTPEDEQYFGPGTRLTVT.

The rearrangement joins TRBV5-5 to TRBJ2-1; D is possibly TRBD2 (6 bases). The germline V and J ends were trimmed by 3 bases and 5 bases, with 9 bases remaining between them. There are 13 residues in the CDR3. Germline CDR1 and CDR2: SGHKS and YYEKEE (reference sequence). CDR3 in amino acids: CASSYGGDNEQFF. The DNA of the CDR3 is TGTGCCAGCAGCTATGGAGGGGACAATGAGCAGTTCTTC.

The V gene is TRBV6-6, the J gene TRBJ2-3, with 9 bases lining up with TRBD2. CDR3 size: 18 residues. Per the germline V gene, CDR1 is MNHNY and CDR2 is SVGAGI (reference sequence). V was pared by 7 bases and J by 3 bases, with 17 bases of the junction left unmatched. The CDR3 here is CASTRASGNVLGTDTQYF. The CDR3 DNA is TGTGCCAGCACTCGGGCTAGCGGGAATGTTTTGGGGACAGATACGCAGTATTTT.

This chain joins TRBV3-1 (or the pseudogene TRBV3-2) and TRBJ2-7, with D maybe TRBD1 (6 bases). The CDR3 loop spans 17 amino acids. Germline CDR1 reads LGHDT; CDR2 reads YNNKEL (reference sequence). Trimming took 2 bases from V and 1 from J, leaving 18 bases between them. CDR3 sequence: CASSQLGRRGRSYEQYF. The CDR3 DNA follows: TGTGCCAGCAGCCAACTGGGACGCAGGGGTAGATCCTACGAGCAGTACTTC.

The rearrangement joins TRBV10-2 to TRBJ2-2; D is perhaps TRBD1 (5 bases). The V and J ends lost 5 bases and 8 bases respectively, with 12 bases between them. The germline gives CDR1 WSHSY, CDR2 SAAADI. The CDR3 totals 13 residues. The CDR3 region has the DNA TGCGCCAGCAGTTCCGGAAGGGGAGGGGAGCTGTTTTTT. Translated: CASSSGRGGELFF.

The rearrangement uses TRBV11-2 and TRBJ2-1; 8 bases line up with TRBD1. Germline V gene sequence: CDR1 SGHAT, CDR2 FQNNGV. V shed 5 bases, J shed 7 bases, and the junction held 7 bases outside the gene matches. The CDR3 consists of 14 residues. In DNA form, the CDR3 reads TGTGCCAGCAGCCACGGACAGGGTTATAATGAGCAGTTCTTC. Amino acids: CASSHGQGYNEQFF.

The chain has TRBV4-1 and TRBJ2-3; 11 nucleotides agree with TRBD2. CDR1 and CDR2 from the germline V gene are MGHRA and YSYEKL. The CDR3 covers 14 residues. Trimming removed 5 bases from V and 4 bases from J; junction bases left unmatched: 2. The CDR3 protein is CASSLAGGADTQYF. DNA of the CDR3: TGCGCCAGCAGCTTAGCGGGGGGGGCAGATACGCAGTATTTT.

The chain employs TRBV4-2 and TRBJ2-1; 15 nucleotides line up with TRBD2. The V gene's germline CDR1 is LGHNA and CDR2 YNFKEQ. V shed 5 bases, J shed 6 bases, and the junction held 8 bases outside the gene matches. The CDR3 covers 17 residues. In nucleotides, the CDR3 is TGTGCCAGCAGCAGAGGACTAGCGGGGGGGCCGGGCAATGAGCAGTTCTTC. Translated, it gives CASSRGLAGGPGNEQFF.